This T cell receptor (beta chain) stems from a study of vaccination effects on CD4 cells after COVID-19 (dated 2022 in TCRdb). About the investigation overall: Each participant got two doses of an mRNA SARS-CoV-2 vaccine, either BNT162b2 or mRNA-1273. The Oncomine TCR Beta short-read assay on an Illumina iSeq 100 was used to sequence cultures from other donors in the study. In both COVID-19 convalescent patients and infection-naive vaccine recipients, the study compared SARS-CoV-2 spike-specific CD4+ TCR repertoires from before mRNA vaccination with those from after it. A total of 10 COVID-19 convalescent patients and a few SARS-CoV-2-naive healthy vaccine recipients were included in the full study. What the work shows at the level of the full study, not this receptor alone: In healthy vaccine recipients, vaccine-induced clones were almost all SARS-CoV-2 mono-reactive, with only 1 of 255 cross-reactive with common cold coronaviruses. The study was limited by a small number of convalescent patients and lacked early post-infection timepoints. Clones induced by infection and clones induced by vaccination both contracted markedly at late timepoints after vaccination, which fits with T cell responses waning over time.

In the ViraFEST assay, PBMC were stimulated with viral peptide pools, and antigen-specific CD4+ T cell clonotypes were then identified by expansion using TCR sequencing. After more than nine days of culture, CD4+ T cells were isolated with the EasySep CD4+ T cell isolation kit. The absence of prior SARS-CoV-2 infection in healthy vaccine recipients was confirmed by negative nucleocapsid antibodies before and after vaccination. Two million PBMC per well were cultured in IMDM with 5% human AB serum, 10 IU/ml IL-2 and gentamicin, plus 10 ug/ml peptides. Half of the culture medium was replaced with fresh IL-2-containing medium on days 3 and 7. Unless noted otherwise, every peptide stimulation condition was cultured in triplicate wells. Using Ficoll-Paque Plus gradient centrifugation, PBMC were separated from whole blood and then either used fresh or cryopreserved at -140C. Overlapping peptide pools spanned the spike proteins of SARS-CoV-2 and the common cold coronaviruses HCoV-NL63, HCoV-OC43 and HCoV-229E. The QIAamp micro DNA kit was used to extract genomic DNA from the cultured CD4+ T cells.

With regard to this clone: The antigen it binds to is not known. Qualities for individual bases were not recorded, and no much larger clone is one base off.

Libraries were made using the immunoSEQ multiplex PCR assay. DNA from the CD4+ T cells that had been cultured and isolated underwent TCR beta CDR3 sequencing. For the original study's pipeline: The analysis removed non-productive TCR sequences, trimmed reads to the CDR3 region, and retained only CDR3s that were 7 or more amino acids long. Antigen-specific clonotypes were identified with the MANAFEST web app by comparing expansion in peptide wells against reference cultures. To count as positive, a clone had to show expansion at FDR<0.05 compared with the reference and with all other wells, an odds ratio above 5, and a frequency above 0.1% in two replicate wells. Cross-reactive clonotypes were defined as significantly expanded in SARS-CoV-2 spike wells and in at least one common cold coronavirus spike condition. CDR3 similarity was assessed by Levenshtein distance with the stringdist R package, and unrooted trees were built with ape in R 3.6.1. Drawn from immuneACCESS, this table holds only the in-frame rearrangements with V and J called that TCRdb kept. Clones are partly lost; checked studies trace under half to an unresolved V gene and leave the rest unexplained. That table furnishes V, J and clone size, whereas the DNA furnished D and trimming. Within this sample are under 75,000 clones, with around 80% of them counted one time only. 12% of the sample rests with the top ten.

The TCR originated in a human donor who received a COVID-19 vaccine. The sample in question was CD4+ T cells from PBMCs cultured with SARS-CoV-2 spike peptides, obtained before COVID-19 vaccination. Per the publication, the cell subset or site label means: SARS-CoV-2 spike overlapping peptide pool stimulation.

The DNA sequence is given as TGCGCCAGCAGGCAGGGGGCGCGAGGCGGCTACACCTTC. It is translated as CASRQGARGGYTF. Recombination joined TRBV10-1 with TRBJ1-2, with TRBD1 matching 8 junction bases. Trimming removed 6 bases from V and 8 bases from J; the gene matches leave 8 bases unexplained. Taken from the germline V gene (reference sequence), the CDR1 and CDR2 loops are WNHNN and SYGVQD. The CDR3 spans 13 residues, from the cysteine through the phenylalanine. The DNA shown is the 39-base CDR3, in frame from base 1.